Described below is a single TCR beta chain sequence and its context. This specimen belongs to a study of blood T cell repertoires in COVID-19. Study context: The United States, Italy and Spain were the sources of the acute and convalescent COVID-19 samples. T cells, B-cell-depleted T cells, or PBMCs supplied cDNA or gDNA.

Original analysis: Amplification from reference gene primers served as the basis for estimated nucleated cell counts. The method was immunoSEQ multiplex PCR; TCRdb's version includes in-frame clones alone and lacks a portion of them. That table furnishes V, J and clone size, whereas the DNA furnished D and trimming. The table lists some 130,000 clones, more than 75% of them singletons, with 9.5% to 13% in the top ten. V was cut by 9 bases and J by 9 bases, with 16 bases left in between. The CDR3 runs 12 residues. From germline, CDR1 is SGDLS and CDR2 YYNGEE. This sequence originates from a man aged 55-75 years who had recovered from COVID-19. The sequenced material came from peripheral blood. This chain joins TRBV9 and TRBJ2-1, with D tentatively TRBD2 (7 bases). Written as DNA, the CDR3 is TGTGCCACCGGGGGCGGGGGCCCTGAGCAGTTCTTC. Its protein product is CATGGGGPEQFF.